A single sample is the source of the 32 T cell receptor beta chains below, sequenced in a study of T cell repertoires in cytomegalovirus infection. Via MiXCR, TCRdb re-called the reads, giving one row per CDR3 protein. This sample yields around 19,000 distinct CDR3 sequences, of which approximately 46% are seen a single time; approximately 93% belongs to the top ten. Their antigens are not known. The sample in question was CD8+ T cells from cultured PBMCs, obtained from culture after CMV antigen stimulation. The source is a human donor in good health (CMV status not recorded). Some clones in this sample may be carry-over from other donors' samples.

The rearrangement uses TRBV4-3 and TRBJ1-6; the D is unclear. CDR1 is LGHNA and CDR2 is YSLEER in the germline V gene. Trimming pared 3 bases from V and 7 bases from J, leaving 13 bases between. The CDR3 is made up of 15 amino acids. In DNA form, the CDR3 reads TGCGCCAGCAGCCAGGACGCAGGATGGAATTCACCCCTCCACTTT. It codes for CASSQDAGWNSPLHF.

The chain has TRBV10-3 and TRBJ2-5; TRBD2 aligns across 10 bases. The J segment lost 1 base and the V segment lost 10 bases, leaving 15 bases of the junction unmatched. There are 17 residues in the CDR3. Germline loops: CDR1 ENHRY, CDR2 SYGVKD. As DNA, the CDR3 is TGTGCCACCGGGGCCCGGACTAGCGGCATTATCCAAGAGACCCAGTACTTC. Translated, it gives CATGARTSGIIQETQYF.

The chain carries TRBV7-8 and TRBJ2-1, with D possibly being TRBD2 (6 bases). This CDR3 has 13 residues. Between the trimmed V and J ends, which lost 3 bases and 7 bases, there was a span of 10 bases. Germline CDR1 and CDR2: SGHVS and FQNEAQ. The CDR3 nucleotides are TGTGCCAGCAGCTTTCTCCGGGGGAATGAGCAGTTCTTC. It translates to CASSFLRGNEQFF.

The CDR3 reads CASSLANEQFF. Here the CDR3 DNA reads TGTGCCAGCAGCTTAGCCAATGAGCAGTTCTTC. This chain links TRBV7-6 with TRBJ2-1; D is ambiguous. The CDR3 is 11 residues long. V lost 0 bases to trimming and J lost 6 bases, with 0 bases between them. Germline CDR1 is SGHVS and CDR2 is FNYEAQ.

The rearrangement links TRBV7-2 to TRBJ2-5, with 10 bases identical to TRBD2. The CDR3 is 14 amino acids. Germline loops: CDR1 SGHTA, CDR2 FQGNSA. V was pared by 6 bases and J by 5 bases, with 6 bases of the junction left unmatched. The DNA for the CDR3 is TGTGCCAGCAGGCAGACTAGCGGGTTGGAGACCCAGTACTTC. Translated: CASRQTSGLETQYF.

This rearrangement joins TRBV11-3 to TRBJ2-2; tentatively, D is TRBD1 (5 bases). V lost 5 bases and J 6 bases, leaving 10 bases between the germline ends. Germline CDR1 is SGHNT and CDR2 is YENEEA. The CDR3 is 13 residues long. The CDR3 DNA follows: TGTGCCAGCAGCCCTCCAGGGCCCGGGGAGCTGTTTTTT. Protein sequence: CASSPPGPGELFF.

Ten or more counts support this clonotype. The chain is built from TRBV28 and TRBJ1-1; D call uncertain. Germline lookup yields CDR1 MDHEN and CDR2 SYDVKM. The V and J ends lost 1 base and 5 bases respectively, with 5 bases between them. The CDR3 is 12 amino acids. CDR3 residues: CASSLFGTEAFF. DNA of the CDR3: TGTGCCAGCAGTTTATTTGGTACTGAAGCTTTCTTT.

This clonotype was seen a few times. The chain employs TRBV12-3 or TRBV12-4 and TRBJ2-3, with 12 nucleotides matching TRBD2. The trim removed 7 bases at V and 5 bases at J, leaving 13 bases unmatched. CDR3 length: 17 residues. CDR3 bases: TGTGCCAGCACCACCCGGGGGGGACTAGCGGGCGTAGATACGCAGTATTTT. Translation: CASTTRGGLAGVDTQYF.

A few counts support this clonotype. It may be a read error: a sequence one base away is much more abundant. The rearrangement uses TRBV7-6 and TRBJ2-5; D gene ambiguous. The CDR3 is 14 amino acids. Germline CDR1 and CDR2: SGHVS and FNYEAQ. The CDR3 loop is CDSSLTQDQETQYF. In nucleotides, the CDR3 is TGTGACAGCAGCTTAACTCAGGACCAAGAGACCCAGTACTTC.

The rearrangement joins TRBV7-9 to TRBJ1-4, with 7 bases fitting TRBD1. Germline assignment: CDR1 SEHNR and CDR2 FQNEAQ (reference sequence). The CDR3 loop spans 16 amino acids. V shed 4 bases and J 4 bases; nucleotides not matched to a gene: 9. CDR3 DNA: TGTGCCAGCAGCTACCCCAGGGGGACTGGTAATGAAAAACTGTTTTTT. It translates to CASSYPRGTGNEKLFF.

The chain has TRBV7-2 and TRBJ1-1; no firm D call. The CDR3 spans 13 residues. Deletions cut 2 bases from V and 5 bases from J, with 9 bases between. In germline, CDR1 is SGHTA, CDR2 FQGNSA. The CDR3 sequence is CASSLNGGTEAFF. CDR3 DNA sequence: TGTGCCAGCAGCTTAAATGGCGGGACTGAAGCTTTCTTT. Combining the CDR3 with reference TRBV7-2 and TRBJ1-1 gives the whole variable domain GAGVSQSPSNKVTEKGKDVELRCDPISGHTALYWYRQSLGQGLEFLIYFQGNSAPDKSGLPSDRFSAERTGGSVSTLTIQRTQQEDSAVYLCASSLNGGTEAFFGQGTRLTVV.

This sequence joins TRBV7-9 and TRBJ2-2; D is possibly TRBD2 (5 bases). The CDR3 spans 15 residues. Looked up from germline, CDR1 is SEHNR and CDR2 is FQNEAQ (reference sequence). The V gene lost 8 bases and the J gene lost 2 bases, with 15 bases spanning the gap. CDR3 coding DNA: TGTGCCAGCGGTTTTGTCGGGGAAAACACCGGGGAGCTGTTTTTT. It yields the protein CASGFVGENTGELFF.

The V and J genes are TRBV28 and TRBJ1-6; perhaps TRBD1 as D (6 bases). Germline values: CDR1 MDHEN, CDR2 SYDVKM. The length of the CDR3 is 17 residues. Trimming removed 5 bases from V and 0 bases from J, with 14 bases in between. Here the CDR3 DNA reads TGTGCCAGCAGTCTCCCAGGGGCTAGCTCCTATAATTCACCCCTCCACTTT. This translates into CASSLPGASSYNSPLHF. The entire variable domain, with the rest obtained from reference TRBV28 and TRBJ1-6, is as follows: DVKVTQSSRYLVKRTGEKVFLECVQDMDHENMFWYRQDPGLGLRLIYFSYDVKMKEKGDIPEGYSVSREKKERFSLILESASTNQTSMYLCASSLPGASSYNSPLHFGNGTRLTVT.

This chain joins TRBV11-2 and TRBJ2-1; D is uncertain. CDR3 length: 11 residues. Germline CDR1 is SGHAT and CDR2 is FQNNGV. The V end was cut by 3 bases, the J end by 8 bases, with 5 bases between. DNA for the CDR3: TGTGCCAGCAGCTTCAGTCATGAGCAGTTCTTC. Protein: CASSFSHEQFF.

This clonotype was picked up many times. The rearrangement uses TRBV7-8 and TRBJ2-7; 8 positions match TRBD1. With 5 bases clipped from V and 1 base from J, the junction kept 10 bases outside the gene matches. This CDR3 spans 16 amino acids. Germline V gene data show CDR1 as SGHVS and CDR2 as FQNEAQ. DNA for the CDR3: TGTGCCAGCAGCGAACAGGGGGAAGACAATTCCTACGAGCAGTACTTC. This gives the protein CASSEQGEDNSYEQYF.

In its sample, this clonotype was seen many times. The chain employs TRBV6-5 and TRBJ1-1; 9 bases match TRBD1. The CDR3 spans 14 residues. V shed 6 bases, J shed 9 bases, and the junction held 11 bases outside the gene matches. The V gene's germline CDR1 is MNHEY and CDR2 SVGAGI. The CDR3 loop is CASSPGQGGSQAFF. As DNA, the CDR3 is TGTGCCAGCAGCCCGGGACAGGGAGGGAGTCAAGCTTTCTTT.

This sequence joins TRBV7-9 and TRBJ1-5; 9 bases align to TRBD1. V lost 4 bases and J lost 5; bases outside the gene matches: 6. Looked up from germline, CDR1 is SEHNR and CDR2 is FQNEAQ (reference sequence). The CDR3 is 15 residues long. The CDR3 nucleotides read TGTGCCAGCAGCTCGTCCCGGGACAGGGATCAGCCCCAGCATTTT. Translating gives CASSSSRDRDQPQHF.

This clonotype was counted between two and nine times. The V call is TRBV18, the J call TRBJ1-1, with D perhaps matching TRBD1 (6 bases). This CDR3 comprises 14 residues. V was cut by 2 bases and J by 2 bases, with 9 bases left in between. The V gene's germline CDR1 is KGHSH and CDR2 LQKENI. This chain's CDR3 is CASSPARGNTEAFF. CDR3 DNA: TGTGCCAGCTCACCAGCCAGGGGAAACACTGAAGCTTTCTTT.

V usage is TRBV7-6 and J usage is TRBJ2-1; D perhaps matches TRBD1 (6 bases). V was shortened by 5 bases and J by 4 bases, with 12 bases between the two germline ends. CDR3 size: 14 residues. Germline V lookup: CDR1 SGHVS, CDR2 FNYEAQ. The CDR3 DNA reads TGTGCCAGCAGCACCGGGACACGTTACAATGAGCAGTTCTTC. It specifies CASSTGTRYNEQFF.

The CDR3 here is CALNPGIYYNEQFF. The DNA for the CDR3 is TGTGCCCTTAACCCGGGGATATACTACAATGAGCAGTTCTTC. The V call is TRBV6-6, the J call TRBJ2-1; tentative D call: TRBD2 (5 bases). This CDR3 is 14 amino acids long. Trimming took 11 bases from V and 3 from J, leaving 17 bases between them. In germline, CDR1 is MNHNY, CDR2 SVGAGI (reference sequence).

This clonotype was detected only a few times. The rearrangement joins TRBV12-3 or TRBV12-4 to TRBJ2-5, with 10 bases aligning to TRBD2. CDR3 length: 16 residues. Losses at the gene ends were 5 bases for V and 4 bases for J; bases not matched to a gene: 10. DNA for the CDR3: TGTGCCAGCAGTGCCCGGGTAGCGGGAGGCGGAGAGACCCAGTACTTC. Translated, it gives CASSARVAGGGETQYF.

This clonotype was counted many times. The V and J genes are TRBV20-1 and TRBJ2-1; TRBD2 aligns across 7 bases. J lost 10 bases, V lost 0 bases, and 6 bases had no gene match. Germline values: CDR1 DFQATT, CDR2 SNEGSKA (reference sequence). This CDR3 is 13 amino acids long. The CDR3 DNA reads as TGCAGTGCTAGAGATATCACTAGCGAAGAGCAGTTCTTC. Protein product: CSARDITSEEQFF.

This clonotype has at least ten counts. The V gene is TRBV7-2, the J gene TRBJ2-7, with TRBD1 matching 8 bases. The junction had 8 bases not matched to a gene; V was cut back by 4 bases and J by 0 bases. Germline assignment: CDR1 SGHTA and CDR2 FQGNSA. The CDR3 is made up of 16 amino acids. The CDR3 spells CASSSSTGVGSYEQYF. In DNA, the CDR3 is TGTGCCAGCAGCTCCTCGACAGGGGTCGGCTCCTACGAGCAGTACTTC.

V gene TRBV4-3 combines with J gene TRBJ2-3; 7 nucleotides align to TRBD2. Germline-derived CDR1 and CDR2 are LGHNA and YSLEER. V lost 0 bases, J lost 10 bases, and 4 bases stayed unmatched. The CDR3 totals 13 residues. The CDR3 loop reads CASSQDQAGSQYF. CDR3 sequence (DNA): TGCGCCAGCAGCCAAGATCAAGCGGGGTCGCAGTATTTT.

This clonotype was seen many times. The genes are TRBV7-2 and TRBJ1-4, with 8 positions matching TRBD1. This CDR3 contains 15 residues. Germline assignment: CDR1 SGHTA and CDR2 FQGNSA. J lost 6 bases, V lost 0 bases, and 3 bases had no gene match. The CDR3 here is CASSLANRGDEKLFF. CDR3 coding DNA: TGTGCCAGCAGCTTAGCAAACAGGGGGGATGAAAAACTGTTTTTT. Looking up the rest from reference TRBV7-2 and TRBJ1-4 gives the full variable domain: GAGVSQSPSNKVTEKGKDVELRCDPISGHTALYWYRQSLGQGLEFLIYFQGNSAPDKSGLPSDRFSAERTGGSVSTLTIQRTQQEDSAVYLCASSLANRGDEKLFFGSGTQLSVL.

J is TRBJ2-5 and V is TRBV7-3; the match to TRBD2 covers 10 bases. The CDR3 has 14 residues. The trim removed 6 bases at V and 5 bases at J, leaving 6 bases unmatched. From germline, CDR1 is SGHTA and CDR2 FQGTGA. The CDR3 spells CASSRAGGHETQYF. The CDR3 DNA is TGTGCCAGCAGTCGAGCGGGGGGGCACGAGACCCAGTACTTC.

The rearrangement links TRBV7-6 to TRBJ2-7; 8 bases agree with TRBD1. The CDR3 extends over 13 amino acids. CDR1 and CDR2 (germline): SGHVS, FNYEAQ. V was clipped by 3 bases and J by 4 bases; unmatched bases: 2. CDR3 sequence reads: CASSFGTGYEQYF. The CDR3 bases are TGTGCCAGCAGCTTCGGGACAGGTTACGAGCAGTACTTC.

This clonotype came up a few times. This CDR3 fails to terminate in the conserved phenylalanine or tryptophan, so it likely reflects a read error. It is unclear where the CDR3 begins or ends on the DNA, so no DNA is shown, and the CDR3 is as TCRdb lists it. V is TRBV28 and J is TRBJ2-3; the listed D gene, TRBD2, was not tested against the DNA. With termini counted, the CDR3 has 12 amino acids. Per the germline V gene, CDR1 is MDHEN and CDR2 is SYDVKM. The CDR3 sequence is CASTLESGLQYI.

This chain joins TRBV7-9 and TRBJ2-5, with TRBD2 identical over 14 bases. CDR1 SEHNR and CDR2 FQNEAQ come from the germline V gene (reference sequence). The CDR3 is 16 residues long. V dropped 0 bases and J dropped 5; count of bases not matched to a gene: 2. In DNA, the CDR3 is TGTGCCAGCAGCTTAGCGGGACTAGCGGGGGCTGAGACCCAGTACTTC. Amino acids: CASSLAGLAGAETQYF.

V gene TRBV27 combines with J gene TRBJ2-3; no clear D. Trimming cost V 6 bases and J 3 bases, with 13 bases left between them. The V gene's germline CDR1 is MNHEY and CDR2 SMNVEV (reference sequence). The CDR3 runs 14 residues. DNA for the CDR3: TGTGCCAGCAGCCTCGTCCGATTTACAGATACGCAGTATTTT. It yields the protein CASSLVRFTDTQYF.

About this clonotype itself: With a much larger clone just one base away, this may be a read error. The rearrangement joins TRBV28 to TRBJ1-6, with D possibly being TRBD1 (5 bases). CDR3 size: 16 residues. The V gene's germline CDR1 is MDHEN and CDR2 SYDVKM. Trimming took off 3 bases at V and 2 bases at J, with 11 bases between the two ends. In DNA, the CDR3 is TGTGCCAGCAGTTTGCCGCAGGGTGCCTATAATTCACCCCTCCACTTT. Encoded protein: CASSLPQGAYNSPLHF. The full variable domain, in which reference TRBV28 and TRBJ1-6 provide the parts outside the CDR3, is DVKVTQSSRYLVKRTGEKVFLECVQDMDHENMFWYRQDPGLGLRLIYFSYDVKMKEKGDIPEGYSVSREKKERFSLILESASTNQTSMYLCASSLPQGAYNSPLHFGNGTRLTVT.

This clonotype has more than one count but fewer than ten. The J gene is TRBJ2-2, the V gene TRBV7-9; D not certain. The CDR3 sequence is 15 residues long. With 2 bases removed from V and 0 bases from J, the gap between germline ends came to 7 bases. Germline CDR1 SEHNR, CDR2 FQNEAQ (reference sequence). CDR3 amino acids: CASSLPSANTGELFF. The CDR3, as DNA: TGTGCCAGCAGCTTACCGTCGGCGAACACCGGGGAGCTGTTTTTT. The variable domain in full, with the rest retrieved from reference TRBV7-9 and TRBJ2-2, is DTGVSQNPRHKITKRGQNVTFRCDPISEHNRLYWYRQTLGQGPEFLTYFQNEAQLEKSRLLSDRFSAERPKGSFSTLEIQRTEQGDSAMYLCASSLPSANTGELFFGEGSRLTVL.